This paragraph covers one T cell receptor (beta chain) sequence. The sort gate was single viable CD3+CD4+CD8-CD45RO+ cells for memory CD4+ T cells. This specimen comes from a study of memory CD4+ T cells and cytomegalovirus serostatus. Germline lookup yields CDR1 LNHNV and CDR2 YYDKDF (reference sequence). V lost 0 bases and J 0 bases, leaving 5 bases between the germline ends. The CDR3 is 15 residues long. The repertoire was sequenced with immunoSEQ multiplex PCR; TCRdb's copy has only in-frame clones and lacks some. The sample holds some 41,000 clones, about 85% seen once. The J gene is TRBJ2-2, the V gene TRBV15, with D hard to call. Specimen: memory CD4+ T cells from blood. The TCR comes from an adult in good health and CMV-seronegative. This CDR3 reads CATSRDLANTGELFF. CDR3 DNA: TGTGCCACCAGCAGAGATTTGGCGAACACCGGGGAGCTGTTTTTT. Using reference TRBV15 and TRBJ2-2 for the parts outside the CDR3, the full variable domain is DAMVIQNPRYQVTQFGKPVTLSCSQTLNHNVMYWYQQKSSQAPKLLFHYYDKDFNNEADTPDNFQSRRPNTSFCFLDIRSPGLGDTAMYLCATSRDLANTGELFFGEGSRLTVL.